This TCR beta chain is from a study of cytomegalovirus exposure and HLA in healthy donors. About the study: Findings of an earlier analysis included roughly 110 million unique TCR beta sequences from 180 million or so T cells.

Concerning this clone itself: Its antigen remains unknown.

Study-wide results and caveats: Some highly shared sequence variants likely arose as a pipeline artifact.

Germline CDR1 and CDR2: SGHRS and YFSETQ. CDR3 length equals 15 residues. V lost 3 bases to trimming and J lost 8 bases, with 20 bases between them. 13 Jbeta primers and 60 Vbeta primers were used for the PCR. Sequencing was performed with immunoSEQ multiplex PCR; in TCRdb, only in-frame clones are kept and a portion is missing. This sample has 95,000 to 150,000 clones, with 80% found just once. Specimen: PBMCs. The receptor's source is a man aged 50 to 60 in good health and CMV-seronegative. This sequence joins TRBV5-1 and TRBJ1-1; tentatively, D is TRBD1 (6 bases). The CDR3, as DNA: TGCGCCAGCAGCTCGAGGACAGACGCTGGTGTCGAAGCTTTCTTT. This sequence encodes CASSSRTDAGVEAFF.